Below, 20 T cell receptor beta chains from the same sample are listed, as sequenced in a study of blood T cell repertoires in COVID-19. Generated by immunoSEQ multiplex PCR, the TCRdb table keeps only in-frame clones and is missing some. The sample carries 78,000 or so clones, over 75% recorded once. Sequencing was performed on peripheral blood. The receptors originated from a human donor in a cohort sampled during active COVID-19.

The chain combines TRBV9 with TRBJ2-6; D might be TRBD1 (5 bases). V was shortened by 0 bases and J by 2 bases, with 12 bases between the two germline ends. There are 17 residues in the CDR3. Germline V gene data show CDR1 as SGDLS and CDR2 as YYNGEE. The CDR3 reads CASSVGGRNPGANVLTF. CDR3 sequence (DNA): TGTGCCAGCAGCGTAGGGGGCAGGAACCCTGGGGCCAACGTCCTGACTTTC.

This clone was seen only once. The gene calls are TRBV3-1 (or the pseudogene TRBV3-2) and TRBJ2-3, with D possibly TRBD2 on 6 matching bases. Trimming took off 1 base at V and 2 bases at J, with 7 bases between the two ends. The CDR3 is 14 amino acids. Germline loops: CDR1 LGHDT, CDR2 YNNKEL (reference sequence). The CDR3 DNA reads as TGTGCCAGCAGCCAAGGGACTACCACAGATACGCAGTATTTT. It is translated as CASSQGTTTDTQYF.

This clone came up once. The V call is TRBV30, the J call TRBJ1-2; 7 nucleotides line up with TRBD1. The germline V gene has CDR1 GTSNPN and CDR2 SVGIG (reference sequence). V shed 2 bases and J 8 bases; nucleotides not matched to a gene: 5. CDR3 length: 12 residues. The CDR3 reads CAWSIQGKGYTF. In DNA form, the CDR3 reads TGTGCCTGGAGTATACAGGGGAAGGGCTACACCTTC.

This rearrangement joins TRBV5-6 to TRBJ2-1; D gene ambiguous. Per the germline V gene, CDR1 is SGHDT and CDR2 is YYEEEE. This CDR3 comprises 14 residues. V lost 5 bases to trimming and J lost 2 bases, with 11 bases between them. The CDR3 is CASSSGFAYNEQFF. CDR3 DNA sequence: TGTGCCAGCAGTTCCGGGTTCGCCTACAATGAGCAGTTCTTC.

This clone is medium-sized in the sample. The gene calls are TRBV28 and TRBJ2-3; TRBD1 aligns across 7 bases. Germline trimming cut 5 bases from V and 6 bases from J; bases unmatched to any gene: 2. This CDR3 contains 12 residues. CDR1 is MDHEN and CDR2 is SYDVKM in the germline V gene. CDR3 loop: CASSHRGDTQYF. In DNA, the CDR3 is TGTGCCAGCAGTCACAGGGGTGATACGCAGTATTTT.

The table lists this clone with a few counts. The chain is built from TRBV9 and TRBJ2-2, with D perhaps matching TRBD2 (6 bases). The V end was cut by 4 bases, the J end by 5 bases, with 18 bases between. Germline CDR1 SGDLS, CDR2 YYNGEE. The CDR3 is made up of 16 amino acids. The CDR3: CASSPRRAPGTGELFF. The CDR3 region has the DNA TGTGCCAGCAGCCCGCGGAGGGCCCCGGGGACCGGGGAGCTGTTTTTT. Full variable domain (outside the CDR3, taken from reference TRBV9 and TRBJ2-2): DSGVTQTPKHLITATGQRVTLRCSPRSGDLSVYWYQQSLDQGLQFLIQYYNGEERAKGNILERFSAQQFPDLHSELNLSSLELGDSALYFCASSPRRAPGTGELFFGEGSRLTVL.

The chain employs TRBV11-2 and TRBJ2-1, with 14 positions matching TRBD2. Germline V gives CDR1 SGHAT, CDR2 FQNNGV. V was pared by 4 bases and J by 11 bases, with 7 bases of the junction left unmatched. The CDR3 has 15 residues. The CDR3 region has the DNA TGTGCCAGCAGCTCCCCGGGACTAGCGGGGGATAAGCAGTTCTTC. Protein: CASSSPGLAGDKQFF.

On this clone: The sample contains more than one DNA sequence encoding this CDR3. This chain joins TRBV19 and TRBJ2-7; 9 bases align to TRBD1. J was trimmed by 2 bases and V by 3 bases; bases with no gene match: 5. The V gene's germline CDR1 is LNHDA and CDR2 SQIVND (reference sequence). CDR3 length: 15 residues. CDR3 DNA: TGTGCCAGTAGTATTTCGGGACAGGGAGCCTACGAGCAGTACTTC. Amino acid sequence: CASSISGQGAYEQYF.

The V gene is TRBV7-2, the J gene TRBJ2-7, with D perhaps TRBD1 (5 bases). The CDR3 runs 14 residues. Trimming shortened V by 4 bases and J by 0 bases, and 10 bases separated the two germline ends. Germline V gene lookup returns CDR1 SGHTA and CDR2 FQGNSA. The CDR3 region is CASSSWGASYEQYF. DNA of the CDR3: TGTGCCAGCAGCTCCTGGGGCGCCTCCTACGAGCAGTACTTC.

J is TRBJ2-2 and V is TRBV25-1, with 8 bases fitting TRBD1. Germline V lookup: CDR1 MGHDK, CDR2 SYGVNS. The CDR3 covers 18 residues. V dropped 11 bases and J dropped 0; count of bases not matched to a gene: 17. CDR3 DNA sequence: TGTGCCGCCCCCCGAGACAGGGGCGCCCGCCCGAACACCGGGGAGCTGTTTTTT. It translates to CAAPRDRGARPNTGELFF.

In DNA, the CDR3 is TGCAGTGCTAGCAGCGAAGAGACCCAGTACTTC. Translation gives CSASSEETQYF. V is TRBV20-1 and J is TRBJ2-5; D is unclear. Germline V gives CDR1 DFQATT, CDR2 SNEGSKA (reference sequence). V lost 3 bases and J lost 3, with 5 bases in between. The CDR3 has 11 amino acids.

This chain links TRBV25-1 with TRBJ1-1; 9 bases match TRBD1. Germline V gives CDR1 MGHDK, CDR2 SYGVNS. V lost 3 bases and J lost 4; bases outside the gene matches: 0. The CDR3 is 13 residues long. The CDR3 protein is CASSETGGTEAFF. As DNA, the CDR3 is TGTGCCAGCAGTGAGACAGGGGGCACTGAAGCTTTCTTT. Filled out from reference TRBV25-1 and TRBJ1-1, the complete variable domain reads EADIYQTPRYLVIGTGKKITLECSQTMGHDKMYWYQQDPGMELHLIHYSYGVNSTEKGDLSSESTVSRIRTEHFPLTLESARPSHTSQYLCASSETGGTEAFFGQGTRLTVV.

The CDR3 is CASSIGTGRPNYGYTF. The DNA for the CDR3 is TGTGCCAGTAGTATAGGTACAGGGCGGCCTAACTATGGCTACACCTTC. This rearrangement joins TRBV19 to TRBJ1-2, with D perhaps matching TRBD1 (6 bases). Germline V lookup: CDR1 LNHDA, CDR2 SQIVND (reference sequence). Deletions cut 1 base from V and 0 bases from J, with 12 bases between. There are 16 residues in the CDR3.

The chain is built from TRBV29-1 and TRBJ2-5; 15 bases align to TRBD2. The CDR3 loop spans 14 amino acids. The germline gives CDR1 SQVTM, CDR2 ANQGSEA. The V and J ends lost 6 bases and 5 bases, in that order; junction bases with no gene match: 4. This chain's CDR3 is CSVGTSGRYETQYF. CDR3 DNA: TGCAGCGTGGGGACTAGCGGGAGGTACGAGACCCAGTACTTC.

This sequence joins TRBV27 and TRBJ1-6; D is perhaps TRBD1 (5 bases). Germline CDR1 MNHEY, CDR2 SMNVEV (reference sequence). Trimming stripped 2 bases from V and 9 bases from J, with 11 bases between. This CDR3 is 14 amino acids long. The CDR3 DNA follows: TGTGCCAGCAGTTTAATCAGGGAGGGTTCACCCCTCCACTTT. Protein product: CASSLIREGSPLHF.

This rearrangement joins TRBV4-2 to TRBJ1-5; 7 bases fit TRBD1. The CDR3 totals 15 residues. The V gene's germline CDR1 is LGHNA and CDR2 YNFKEQ. The ends lost 2 bases at V and 0 bases at J; junction bases unmatched: 1. In nucleotides, the CDR3 is TGTGCCAGCAGCCAATACAGGGGTAGCAATCAGCCCCAGCATTTT. Its protein is CASSQYRGSNQPQHF.

The chain is built from TRBV28 and TRBJ2-4, with TRBD2 matching over 8 bases. V gave up 5 bases and J gave up 8 bases; unmatched junction bases: 14. This CDR3 comprises 16 residues. Germline CDR1 and CDR2: MDHEN and SYDVKM. The CDR3 here is CASSTYAGGHRDIQYF. The CDR3 coding sequence is TGTGCCAGCAGTACTTATGCGGGGGGTCATAGGGACATTCAGTACTTC. Full variable domain (rest looked up from reference TRBV28 and TRBJ2-4): DVKVTQSSRYLVKRTGEKVFLECVQDMDHENMFWYRQDPGLGLRLIYFSYDVKMKEKGDIPEGYSVSREKKERFSLILESASTNQTSMYLCASSTYAGGHRDIQYFGAGTRLSVL.

The chain links TRBV7-6 to TRBJ2-7, with 7 bases identical to TRBD1. V was clipped by 5 bases and J by 5 bases; unmatched bases: 9. Germline V lookup: CDR1 SGHVS, CDR2 FNYEAQ. The CDR3 is made up of 14 amino acids. This CDR3 is CASSTYRGSHEQYF. The CDR3 DNA sequence: TGTGCCAGCAGCACCTACAGGGGTTCCCACGAGCAGTACTTC.

The chain recombines TRBV5-4 with TRBJ2-2; 15 bases agree with TRBD2. The CDR3 spans 17 residues. CDR1 SGHNT and CDR2 YYREEE come from the germline V gene (reference sequence). Trimming cost V 3 bases and J 4 bases; bases outside gene matches: 4. CDR3 region: CASSWGLAGGVTGELFF. The CDR3 region has the DNA TGTGCCAGCAGCTGGGGACTAGCGGGAGGCGTCACCGGGGAGCTGTTTTTT.

V is TRBV5-1 and J is TRBJ1-5; D not resolved. The CDR3 has 14 amino acids. V dropped 4 bases and J dropped 0 bases, with 8 bases sitting between them. Germline V gene data show CDR1 as SGHRS and CDR2 as YFSETQ. CDR3 protein: CASSPEGSNQPQHF. The CDR3 nucleotides read TGCGCCAGCAGCCCGGAGGGTAGCAATCAGCCCCAGCATTTT.